This T cell receptor beta chain was sequenced during a study of blood T cell repertoires in COVID-19 (dated by TCRdb to 2018 to 2021). Background for the entire study: Samples from collaborators originated in the United States, Italy and Spain and spanned both the acute and convalescent phases of COVID-19. The material from the prospective study consisted of cDNA or gDNA derived from T cells, B-cell-depleted T cells, or PBMCs. The repertoires were released in a freely available public database meant as a resource for research on the immune response to SARS-CoV-2. Where HLA class I and class II types were available, the types were taken from metadata supplied by the sample provider, not from assay-based typing. Nearly every sample came with metadata listing a de-identified subject ID, COVID-19 status, age in years and sex. The dataset comprised deeply sampled blood TCRbeta repertoires from subjects exposed to, actively infected with, or recovered from COVID-19. Samples came from the ongoing ImmuneRACE study (first 160 participants) plus 1,254 subjects from 6 global collaborators.

The immunoSEQ Assay, a bias-controlled multiplex PCR, was used to amplify TCRbeta CDR3 regions from genomic DNA. In the source study's methods: Within the assay, amplification of reference gene primers was used to estimate how many nucleated cells each sample contained. To quantify the absolute abundance of each unique TCRbeta CDR3 rearrangement, sequence reads were collapsed and filtered. For each sample, productive Simpson clonality was calculated by taking the square root of Simpson's diversity index across productive rearrangements. What TCRdb holds here is the immuneACCESS table cut down to in-frame rearrangements. Part of the clones is not present; checked against another copy, under half of the missing clones reflect an unresolved V gene, and the others are unexplained. The DNA was the basis for D and trimming; V, J and clone size are from that table. The sample table lists roughly 260,000 clones, more than 65% of them with a count of one. The ten most abundant clones make up over 3% of the sample.

The V end loses 2 bases and the J end loses 8 bases, and a stretch of 10 bases separates them. Including the terminal cysteine and phenylalanine, the CDR3 comprises 13 residues. Only the CDR3 DNA is retained, 39 bases long and in frame from the first base. CDR1 MGHDK and CDR2 SYGVNS were looked up in the germline V gene. General findings and caveats noted by the study authors: The amount of clinical and demographic metadata varied by source and participant and was provided uncurated.

Collaborating institutions collected whole blood in K2EDTA tubes following their own protocols. For TCRbeta analysis, collaborator samples were shipped as frozen whole blood, as isolated PBMCs, or as DNA extracted from either sample type. Note on this clone: Its antigen is currently not known. No base quality values were provided; no much bigger clone lies one nucleotide off.

Material for sequencing was peripheral blood. This clonotype was obtained from a woman aged 40 to 50 with active or convalescent COVID-19. The chain couples TRBV25-1 to TRBJ2-1; TRBD2 could be the D gene, as 6 bases match. The nucleotide sequence is TGTGCCAGCAGTGAAGCGGGGCGCCATGAGCAGTTCTTC. Translation gives CASSEAGRHEQFF.